This T cell receptor beta chain emerged from a study of CD8 T cells in Susac syndrome. About the research overall: Patients with Susac syndrome were therapy-naive, on corticosteroids, or on intravenous immunoglobulin alone at blood draw. General study points: In total CD8+ repertoires, approximately 15 Susac-specific public clones were found, and CD8+ TEMRA repertoires had several. Acknowledgment was made by the study that its TCR sequencing and HLA analysis involved a relatively small number of individuals.

In regard to this clonotype: No antigen is known for it.

The RNA, roughly 0.45 to 1 ug, was put through reverse transcription using random hexamers. The immunoSEQ assay covered 54 Vbeta and 13 Jbeta segments for CDR3. Using its own MiXCR run on the immunoSEQ multiplex PCR reads, TCRdb lists one record per CDR3 protein. The sample holds about 24,000 distinct CDR3 sequences; 90% to 95% are singletons and the top ten take around 0.62%. The germline V and J ends were trimmed by 7 bases and 1 base, with 4 bases remaining between them. Looked up from germline, CDR1 is SQVTM and CDR2 is ANQGSEA. This CDR3 is built from 10 residues. The rearrangement links TRBV29-1 to TRBJ1-1; no firm D call. Sequenced input: CD8+ T cells from PBMCs. This clonotype originated in a human donor with Susac syndrome. CDR3 protein: CSAGNTEAFF. CDR3 DNA: TGCAGCGCAGGGAACACTGAAGCTTTCTTT.